This is a list of T cell receptor beta chains from one sample in a study of blood T cell repertoires in COVID-19. Method: immunoSEQ multiplex PCR; TCRdb's copy keeps in-frame clones and lacks some. The sample records 170,000 or so clones, more than 75% being singletons. Material: peripheral blood. Receptors originate from a young woman who had recovered from COVID-19. Both conserved end residues are part of each CDR3. Each record gives: V gene, clone size, J gene, D gene, CDR3 protein, CDR3 DNA. The D gene is left open where the match is weak. Expanded clones are given a class, and other clones once, few, many or no size at all.

>TRBV6-2/TRBV6-3|few|TRBJ1-1|TRBD1
CASSYRRTGNTEAFF
TGTGCCAGCAGTTACCGGAGGACAGGGAACACTGAAGCTTTCTTT
>TRBV4-1|-|TRBJ2-1|TRBD2
CASSQDPLAGVSNEQFF
TGCGCCAGCAGCCAAGATCCCCTAGCGGGAGTCAGCAATGAGCAGTTCTTC
>TRBV19|-|TRBJ2-7|TRBD1
CASSGFRTGGSYEQYF
TGTGCCAGTAGTGGATTTCGGACAGGCGGCTCCTACGAGCAGTACTTC
>TRBV6-2/TRBV6-3|-|TRBJ2-5|-
CASSRMGGTQYF
TGTGCCAGCAGCCGCATGGGGGGGACCCAGTACTTC
>TRBV9|-|TRBJ2-1|TRBD1
CASSGGTGWQFF
TGTGCCAGCAGCGGGGGGACAGGATGGCAGTTCTTC
>TRBV10-3|-|TRBJ2-3|TRBD1
CAISDPGQGNTQYF
TGTGCCATCAGTGACCCGGGACAGGGTAATACGCAGTATTTT
>TRBV19|-|TRBJ1-5|TRBD1
CASSIQGGQPQHF
TGTGCCAGTAGTATACAGGGGGGTCAGCCCCAGCATTTT
>TRBV16|-|TRBJ1-1|-
CASSQGSGGMAEAFF
TGTGCCAGCAGCCAGGGGTCCGGGGGGATGGCTGAAGCTTTCTTT
>TRBV7-7|-|TRBJ1-6|-
CASSLTDNSPLHF
TGTGCCAGCAGCTTAACGGATAATTCACCCCTCCACTTT
>TRBV7-3|-|TRBJ2-7|TRBD1
CASSLTPGQDYEQYF
TGTGCCAGCAGCTTAACTCCGGGACAGGATTACGAGCAGTACTTC
>TRBV27|-|TRBJ2-3|TRBD2
CASRWAGGSTDTQYF
TGTGCCTCCAGGTGGGCGGGAGGGTCCACAGATACGCAGTATTTT
>TRBV18|-|TRBJ1-2|-
CASSPPEEANYGYTF
TGTGCCAGCTCACCACCGGAGGAGGCTAACTATGGCTACACCTTC
>TRBV27|-|TRBJ2-7|TRBD1
CASSLGQSYEQYF
TGTGCCAGCAGTTTGGGACAGTCGTACGAGCAGTACTTC
>TRBV11-2|-|TRBJ2-5|-
CASSPRGQGDWQETQYF
TGTGCCAGCAGCCCCCGGGGGCAGGGGGATTGGCAAGAGACCCAGTACTTC
>TRBV3-1/TRBV3-2|-|TRBJ2-2|TRBD2
CASSRSSGSWGGELFF
TGTGCCAGCAGCCGTTCCAGCGGGAGTTGGGGCGGGGAGCTGTTTTTT
>TRBV6-5|-|TRBJ2-1|TRBD2
CASSTGLAGVEQFF
TGTGCCAGCTCAACGGGACTAGCGGGAGTTGAGCAGTTCTTC
>TRBV15|-|TRBJ2-7|-
CATAPGRSYEQYF
TGTGCCACCGCTCCTGGCAGATCCTACGAGCAGTACTTC
>TRBV5-3|-|TRBJ1-2|-
CARSLRGRDGYTF
TGTGCCAGAAGCTTGCGGGGAAGGGATGGCTACACCTTC
>TRBV5-1|-|TRBJ1-4|-
CASSPSGGGEKLFF
TGCGCCAGCAGCCCCTCCGGCGGGGGTGAAAAACTGTTTTTT
>TRBV20-1|-|TRBJ2-1|-
CSASYSGRLNEQFF
TGCAGTGCTAGTTACAGCGGGCGTCTCAATGAGCAGTTCTTC
>TRBV11-3|few|TRBJ2-5|-
CASSRGRGTETQYF
TGTGCCAGCAGCCGCGGTAGGGGGACAGAGACCCAGTACTTC
>TRBV2|-|TRBJ1-4|TRBD1
CASSRTGLNEKLFF
TGTGCCAGCAGTCGGACAGGGCTCAATGAAAAACTGTTTTTT
>TRBV7-8|-|TRBJ2-1|TRBD2
CASSLSGLGSDEQFF
TGTGCCAGCAGCTTAAGTGGACTAGGATCGGATGAGCAGTTCTTC
>TRBV6-5|-|TRBJ1-1|-
CASTLTESTEAFF
TGTGCCAGCACCCTGACAGAGAGCACTGAAGCTTTCTTT
>TRBV4-3|-|TRBJ1-1|-
CASSQEGQGYTEAFF
TGCGCCAGCAGCCAAGAGGGGCAGGGCTATACTGAAGCTTTCTTT
>TRBV7-9|-|TRBJ1-1|-
CASSFGMNTEAFF
TGTGCCAGCAGCTTTGGCATGAACACTGAAGCTTTCTTT
>TRBV7-2|-|TRBJ1-2|-
CASSLLPSDGYTF
TGTGCCAGCAGCTTATTACCCTCGGATGGCTACACCTTC
>TRBV13|-|TRBJ1-1|-
CASSSRSARGGTEAFF
TGTGCCAGCAGCTCCAGGTCTGCGCGGGGAGGGACTGAAGCTTTCTTT
>TRBV15|-|TRBJ2-2|-
CATSRVHGGFGNTGELFF
TGTGCCACCAGCAGAGTGCACGGAGGCTTTGGGAACACCGGGGAGCTGTTTTTT
>TRBV13|-|TRBJ2-4|-
CASSLDRREGAKNIQYF
TGTGCCAGCAGCTTAGATAGGCGGGAAGGGGCCAAAAACATTCAGTACTTC
>TRBV4-1|-|TRBJ2-2|TRBD2
CASSQDLRAGGTGELFF
TGCGCCAGCAGCCAAGATCTTCGGGCGGGGGGCACCGGGGAGCTGTTTTTT
>TRBV30|-|TRBJ1-1|-
CAWSQQENTEAFF
TGTGCCTGGAGTCAACAGGAGAACACTGAAGCTTTCTTT
>TRBV5-5|few|TRBJ1-4|-
CASSPVPNEKLFF
TGTGCCAGCAGCCCCGTCCCGAATGAAAAACTGTTTTTT
>TRBV7-2|once|TRBJ1-5|-
CASSLMGQAGQPQHF
TGTGCCAGCAGCTTAATGGGTCAGGCGGGTCAGCCCCAGCATTTT
>TRBV9|-|TRBJ1-1|TRBD1
CASTLRDRNTEAFF
TGTGCCAGCACGCTTCGGGACAGGAACACTGAAGCTTTCTTT
>TRBV5-6|-|TRBJ2-1|TRBD2
CASSPGLADNEQFF
TGTGCCAGCAGCCCGGGACTAGCGGACAATGAGCAGTTCTTC
>TRBV7-9|-|TRBJ2-7|TRBD2
CASSPRTSGVSEQYF
TGTGCCAGCAGCCCTAGGACTAGCGGGGTAAGCGAGCAGTACTTC
>TRBV15|-|TRBJ2-7|TRBD2
CATSRVVGASGGTIVYEQYF
TGTGCCACCAGCAGAGTAGTAGGTGCTAGCGGGGGCACTATAGTCTACGAGCAGTACTTC
>TRBV4-2|-|TRBJ2-1|TRBD2
CASSQDDAGLALSSYNEQFF
TGTGCCAGCAGCCAAGATGATGCGGGACTAGCCTTGAGCTCCTACAATGAGCAGTTCTTC
>TRBV7-7|-|TRBJ2-1|TRBD2
CASSLLGGSLDEQFF
TGTGCTAGCAGCCTTCTTGGCGGGAGTTTGGATGAGCAGTTCTTC
>TRBV11-1|-|TRBJ2-4|-
CASSYRDMAKNIQYF
TGTGCCAGCAGCTACAGGGATATGGCCAAAAACATTCAGTACTTC
>TRBV2|-|TRBJ2-3|-
CASSEGLVYADTQYF
TGTGCCAGCAGTGAAGGGCTAGTTTACGCAGATACGCAGTATTTT
>TRBV4-1|few|TRBJ2-7|-
CASSQGRGASYEQYF
TGCGCCAGCAGCCAGGGACGGGGGGCCTCCTACGAGCAGTACTTC
>TRBV5-4|-|TRBJ2-5|-
CASSSTETQTTQYF
TGTGCCAGCAGCTCGACAGAGACCCAGACGACCCAGTACTTC
>TRBV9|-|TRBJ1-1|-
CASSLEGRSNTEAFF
TGTGCCAGCAGCCTCGAAGGGAGGTCGAACACTGAAGCTTTCTTT
>TRBV20-1|-|TRBJ2-3|TRBD2
CSASGGTSGLTDTQYF
TGCAGTGCTAGTGGGGGGACTAGCGGACTCACAGATACGCAGTATTTT
>TRBV12-3/TRBV12-4|-|TRBJ1-2|-
CASTPSEDYGYTF
TGTGCCAGCACCCCATCGGAGGATTATGGCTACACCTTC
>TRBV24-1|-|TRBJ1-5|-
CATSDRGGNQPQHF
TGTGCCACCAGTGATCGGGGTGGGAATCAGCCCCAGCATTTT
>TRBV9|-|TRBJ2-2|TRBD2
CASSATGTNNGELFF
TGTGCCAGCAGCGCCACCGGGACTAACAACGGGGAGCTGTTTTTT
>TRBV5-1|-|TRBJ1-1|TRBD1
CASNTGTGGPMNTEAFF
TGCGCCAGCAATACTGGGACAGGGGGGCCAATGAACACTGAAGCTTTCTTT
>TRBV3-1/TRBV3-2|-|TRBJ2-3|-
CASSPRTVTDTQYF
TGTGCCAGCAGCCCGCGGACAGTCACAGATACGCAGTATTTT